This TCR beta chain came from a study of T cell responses to AZD1222 COVID-19 vaccine. Study-wide results and limits: It was only after the peak T cell response that any repertoires were sampled. In a largely white British group with more females than males, clonal diversity was possibly underestimated. Nearly half of spike-specific TCRs reportedly target variant regions that are unmutated in the B.1.351 and B.1.1.7 variants.

The protocol was immunoSEQ multiplex PCR, while the TCRdb copy is restricted to in-frame clones and leaves out a portion. The sample comprises roughly 150,000 clones, around nine tenths of which are singletons, and around 3% rests with the top ten. This clone has only one observation. What it recognizes is unknown. CDR3 size: 18 residues. V lost 4 bases and J lost 2; bases outside the gene matches: 12. The chain recombines TRBV23-1 with TRBJ2-1, with 9 bases that match TRBD2. TRBV23-1 is sorted into the ORF group, with uncertain function. The specimen was peripheral blood, collected on day 0 of AZD1222 vaccination. This receptor was obtained from an adult in good health. The CDR3 region is CASSPAASGKVTYNEQFF. CDR3 DNA: TGCGCCAGCAGTCCGGCCGCTAGCGGGAAAGTCACCTACAATGAGCAGTTCTTC.